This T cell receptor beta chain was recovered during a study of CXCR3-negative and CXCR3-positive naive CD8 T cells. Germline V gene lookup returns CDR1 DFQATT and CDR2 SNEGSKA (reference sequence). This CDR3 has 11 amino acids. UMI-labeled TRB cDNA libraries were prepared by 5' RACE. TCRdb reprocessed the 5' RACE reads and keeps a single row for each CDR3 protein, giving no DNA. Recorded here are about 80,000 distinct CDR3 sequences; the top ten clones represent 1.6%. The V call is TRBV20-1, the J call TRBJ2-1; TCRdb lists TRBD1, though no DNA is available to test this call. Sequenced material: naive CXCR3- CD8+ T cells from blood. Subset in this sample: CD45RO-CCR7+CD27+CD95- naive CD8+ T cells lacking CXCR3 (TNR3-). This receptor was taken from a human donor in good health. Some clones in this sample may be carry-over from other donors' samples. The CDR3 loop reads CSASWGYEQFF.